This T cell receptor (beta chain) was recorded in a study of identical twins (dated by TCRdb to 2016 to 2017). Background for the entire study: TCR alpha and beta repertoires from monozygotic twins, unrelated adults of various ages and cord blood were deep-sequenced to test whether fetal clonotypes persist. To rule out contamination, replicate twin experiments were performed at different times with different library preparation protocols.

Overall study outcomes, separate from this receptor: Fewer insertions were carried by abundant cord blood beta clonotypes, a similar but weaker trend appeared in young adult naive repertoires, and no such trend appeared in memory repertoires. Zero-insertion analyses could be partly confounded by invariant T cells such as MAIT and iNKT, though diverse VJ usage argued against such confounding for most clonotypes. Out-of-frame TCR alpha sharing in monozygotic twins was systematically underestimated by recombination models, whereas sharing between unrelated individuals was in agreement with the recombination models. Compared with coincidental sharing between unrelated individuals, out-of-frame TCR alpha sequences shared between twins showed an excess of sequences with low generation probability. In beta out-of-frame sequences, excess twin sharing was weaker, because having fewer shared sequences lowered the signal-to-noise ratio. Conclusions relied on cross-sectional statistical analysis, since the same donors could not be followed over many years.

Only healthy Caucasian donors were included. Three pairs of female monozygotic twins, all aged roughly 18 to 29 years, were included in the twin cohort. Peripheral blood mononuclear cells were the source from which RNA for the TCR libraries was isolated. About this clonotype: This receptor's antigen is unknown. Base qualities were left out, and no much larger clone turns up one base away.

The method behind the library was 5' RACE. Sequencing instrument: Illumina HiSeq 2000. Template switching added a universal primer binding site, and the final cDNA carried a unique molecular identifier that allowed TCR cDNA molecules to be counted accurately. Specific primers in the conserved constant-segment region were used to synthesize first-strand cDNA for the TCR alpha and beta chains. To control for contamination, each cDNA library was double barcoded with a SMART-Mk sample barcode plus Illumina barcodes. TruSeq adapter sequences and Illumina sample barcodes were added in two successive PCR steps. The Illumina HiSeq platform was used with custom primers to sequence TCR alpha and beta cDNA libraries. From the authors' description of their analysis: MiGEC processed the raw reads to extract unique molecular identifiers, while MiXCR was used to determine the CDR3 positions. For each individual, recombination models were inferred using an EM algorithm with the repgenHMM and IGoR tools. Shared clonotype analysis was performed with the tcR package in R, normalizing sharing by the product of cloneset sizes. To study raw recombination free of thymic and clonal selection effects, out-of-frame nonproductive sequences were analyzed. In-frame beta chains were kept once TCRdb had trimmed the public reads at Q25 with fastp and called clones with MiXCR. Every entry covers one CDR3 protein and lists the most common genes and DNA from its rows. The V and J calls here are based on TCRdb, not the publication. In all, the sample holds under 900,000 distinct CDR3 sequences, and about 20% of those were seen once. The ten largest clones add up to roughly 14% of the sample.

Inclusive of the bounding cysteine and phenylalanine, the CDR3 is 15 residues long. The read is trimmed to its CDR3 DNA, 45 bases read in frame from base 1. Sequences SGHRS (CDR1) and YFSETQ (CDR2) are obtained from the germline V gene. The junction shows trimming of 4 bases on V and 1 base on J, plus 14 bases between the germline ends. These data also featured in a second study, about T cells expressing NK-cell markers. From that second study: Three sorted T-cell subsets (CD3+CD56+NKG2C+, CD3+CD56+NKG2C- and CD3+CD56-NKG2C+) from eight donors had their TCR beta-chain repertoires profiled. Seven of the eight sequenced donors were HCMV-seropositive and one was HCMV-seronegative. In several experiments an anti-gammadeltaTCR antibody was added to restrict sorting to alphabetaTCR-expressing T cells. In six donors, the dominant CD3+CD56+NKG2C+ clonotypes were among the top 10 CD8+ clonotypes and accounted for roughly 1.0-8% of CD8+ T cells. Those dominant clonotypes were again the most abundant among CD3+CD56-NKG2C+ cells in a few donors, at about 28.3-60.1%. It remained unclear whether the expanded NKG2C-expressing T cell clones were specific for HCMV antigens. The eight sequenced donors were randomly selected healthy volunteers, three men and five women. HCMV serostatus was determined by detecting HCMV-specific IgG in serum with a commercial ELISA kit. For roughly six donors, bulk peripheral blood T-cell repertoires were also sequenced from unsorted PBMC. MIGEC was used to demultiplex reads and group the reads by UMI, and MiTCR was used to assemble and quantify clonotypes. To exclude erroneous sequences, only TCR cDNA sequences supported by at least two reads were retained. The tcR package was used for downstream repertoire analysis, and clonotypes were matched between fractions using CDR3 nucleotide sequence together with V segment. VDJmatch was used to annotate antigen specificity against VDJdb, with one amino acid substitution in CDR3 allowed.

The origin of this receptor is a woman younger than 35 in good health. The sequencing input was PBMCs. This receptor chain uses TRBV5-1 and TRBJ2-5, with the D gene tentatively TRBD1 or TRBD2, based on 5 matching bases in each. For the CDR3, the sequence is CASSAQGVVQETQYF. The nucleotides read TGCGCCAGCAGCGCGCAGGGAGTAGTCCAAGAGACCCAGTACTTC.